This TCR beta chain was sequenced in a study of T cells after posttransplantation cyclophosphamide. Broader study findings: Tissue-infiltrating T cells from skin or gut overlapped little with blood T cells.

This clone occurred a few times. Its antigen is not identified. From germline, CDR1 is SGHNT and CDR2 YYREEE (reference sequence). Trimming left V 4 bases short and J 1 base short, with 14 bases between. This CDR3 contains 15 residues. Repertoires were generated with immunoSEQ multiplex PCR, while TCRdb's copy carries only in-frame clones and drops some. The sample comprises about 66,000 clones, 93% of which are singletons, and about 3% rests with the top ten. Specimen: PBMCs. This sequence joins TRBV5-4 and TRBJ1-1, with D unclear. The receptor's source is a woman aged 30 to 39 in good health and a related stem cell transplant donor. CDR3 DNA: TGTGCCAGCAGCCCCCGGACGGCGGCGAACACTGAAGCTTTCTTT. Its translation: CASSPRTAANTEAFF.